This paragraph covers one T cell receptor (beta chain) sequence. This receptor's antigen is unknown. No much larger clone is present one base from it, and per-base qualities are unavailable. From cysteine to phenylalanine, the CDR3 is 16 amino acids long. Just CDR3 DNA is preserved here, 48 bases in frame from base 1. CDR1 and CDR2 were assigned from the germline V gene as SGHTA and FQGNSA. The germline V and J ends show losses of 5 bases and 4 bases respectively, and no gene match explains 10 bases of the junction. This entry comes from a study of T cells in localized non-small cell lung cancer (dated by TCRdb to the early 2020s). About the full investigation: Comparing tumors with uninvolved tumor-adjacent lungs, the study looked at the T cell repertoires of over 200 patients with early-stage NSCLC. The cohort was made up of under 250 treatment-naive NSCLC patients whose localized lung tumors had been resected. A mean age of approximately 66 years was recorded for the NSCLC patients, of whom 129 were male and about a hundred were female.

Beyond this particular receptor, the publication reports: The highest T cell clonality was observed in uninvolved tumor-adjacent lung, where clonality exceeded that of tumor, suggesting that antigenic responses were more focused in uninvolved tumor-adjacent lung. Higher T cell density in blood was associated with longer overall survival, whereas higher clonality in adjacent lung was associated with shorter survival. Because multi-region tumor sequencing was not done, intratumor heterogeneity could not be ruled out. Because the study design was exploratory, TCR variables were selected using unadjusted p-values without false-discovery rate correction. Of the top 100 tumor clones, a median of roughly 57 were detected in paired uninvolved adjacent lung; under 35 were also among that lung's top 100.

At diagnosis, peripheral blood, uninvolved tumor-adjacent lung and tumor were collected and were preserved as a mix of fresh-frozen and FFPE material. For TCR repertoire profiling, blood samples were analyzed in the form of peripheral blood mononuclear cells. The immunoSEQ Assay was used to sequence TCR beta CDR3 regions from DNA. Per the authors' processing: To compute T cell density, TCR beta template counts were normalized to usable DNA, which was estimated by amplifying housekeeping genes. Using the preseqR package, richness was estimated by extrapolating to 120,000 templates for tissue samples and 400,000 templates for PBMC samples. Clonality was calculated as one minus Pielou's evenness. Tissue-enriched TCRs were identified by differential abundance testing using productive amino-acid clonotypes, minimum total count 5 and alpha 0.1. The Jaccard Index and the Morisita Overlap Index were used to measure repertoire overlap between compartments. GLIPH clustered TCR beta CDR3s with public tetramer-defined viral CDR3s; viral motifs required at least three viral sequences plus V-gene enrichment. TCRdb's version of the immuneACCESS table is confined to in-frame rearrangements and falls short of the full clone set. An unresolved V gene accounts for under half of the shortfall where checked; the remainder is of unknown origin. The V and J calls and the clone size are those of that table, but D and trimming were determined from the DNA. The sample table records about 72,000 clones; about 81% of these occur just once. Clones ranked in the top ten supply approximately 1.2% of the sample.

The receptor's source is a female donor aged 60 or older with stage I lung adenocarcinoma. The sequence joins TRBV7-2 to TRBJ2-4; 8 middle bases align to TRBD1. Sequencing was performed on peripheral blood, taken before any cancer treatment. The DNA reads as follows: TGTGCCAGCAGCCCCCGACCCGGACAGGGAAAAAACATTCAGTACTTC. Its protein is CASSPRPGQGKNIQYF.